This TCR beta chain was profiled in a study of blood T cells in healthy people across ages. Trimming shortened V by 1 base and J by 0 bases, and 6 bases separated the two germline ends. In germline, CDR1 is MNHNS, CDR2 SASEGT. This CDR3 spans 15 amino acids. PCR was performed a second time for 7 to 11 cycles using a sample-barcoded 5' primer and a J-beta primer mix. TCRdb passed the 5' RACE reads through MiXCR, listing each CDR3 protein once. The sample has about 1,400,000 distinct CDR3 sequences, 59% seen once; the top ten hold over 5.5%. The chain couples TRBV6-1 to TRBJ2-2; D is undetermined. The sample taken for sequencing was blood. This TCR came from a man aged 18-30 years in good health. Written as DNA, the CDR3 is TGTGCCAGCAGTGAAGTTGTTTCGAACACCGGGGAGCTGTTTTTT. Translating it yields CASSEVVSNTGELFF.